This TCR beta chain stems from a study of blood T cell repertoires in COVID-19. Whole-study context: There were acute and convalescent COVID-19 samples, and they came from the United States, Italy and Spain. T cells, B-cell-depleted T cells, or PBMCs supplied cDNA or gDNA.

In the original processing: Estimation of nucleated cell counts was performed using reference gene primer amplification. Method: immunoSEQ multiplex PCR; TCRdb's copy keeps in-frame clones and lacks some. V, J and clone size are taken as reported in that table, and D and trimming were inferred from the DNA itself. The table lists 40,000 or so clones, roughly 80% of them singletons, with approximately 25% in the top ten. The receptor comes from a human donor with acute or convalescent COVID-19. The donor label of this sample is uncertain. The specimen was peripheral blood.

CDR3: CASSPATGNTEAFF. The CDR3 region has the DNA TGTGCCAGCAGTCCCGCGACAGGGAACACTGAAGCTTTCTTT. The chain has TRBV28 and TRBJ1-1; a possible D gene is TRBD1 (6 bases). The V gene lost 5 bases and the J gene lost 1 base, with 11 bases spanning the gap. CDR1 MDHEN and CDR2 SYDVKM come from the germline V gene. This CDR3 comprises 14 residues.